This T cell receptor beta chain came from a study of T cell responses to AZD1222 COVID-19 vaccine. Germline V gene lookup returns CDR1 SGHNT and CDR2 YYREEE (reference sequence). V lost 2 bases and J 5 bases, leaving 13 bases between the germline ends. This CDR3 has 14 amino acids. Notes on this clone: What it binds is unknown.

Overall study results and limits: It was only a handful of AZD1222 recipients who were seropositive at baseline. Spike-specific TCR breadth and depth were elevated following two AZD1222 doses.

Measured with immunoSEQ multiplex PCR; TCRdb has only the in-frame clones, and not every one. In the table there are 55,000 to 85,000 clones, over 80% of which are singletons. The specimen comprised peripheral blood, sampled on day 0 of AZD1222 vaccination. The source of this sequence is an adult in good health. The V gene is TRBV5-4, the J gene TRBJ1-2, with D possibly matching TRBD1 (5 bases). CDR3 sequence: CASSFTGRTYGYTF. The DNA for the CDR3 is TGTGCCAGCAGCTTTACAGGCCGAACTTATGGCTACACCTTC.